Listed here are 15 T cell receptor beta chains from one sample, sequenced in a study of T cells after somatic rescue of genetic block. The data were produced by immunoSEQ multiplex PCR, yet TCRdb's version contains in-frame clones alone and is incomplete. This sample has about 9,100 clones, with 74% found just once. The sequenced sample was peripheral blood mononuclear cells (PBMCs). All receptors come from a boy aged 10-17 years.

The table lists this clone with a count of one. The J gene is TRBJ1-2, the V gene TRBV14, with D unclear. The germline V gene encodes CDR1 SGHDN and CDR2 FVKESK. This CDR3 contains 12 residues. Deletions cut 1 base from V and 12 bases from J, with 12 bases between. DNA of the CDR3: TGTGCCAGCAGCCAAGGTCCCGGCCCGCACACCTTC. This translates into CASSQGPGPHTF.

This clone has just one count. This chain uses TRBV6-5 with TRBJ1-3; D is perhaps TRBD1 (5 bases). V lost 6 bases and J lost 1, with 10 bases in between. The CDR3 totals 14 residues. CDR1 and CDR2 from the germline V gene are MNHEY and SVGAGI. The CDR3 DNA is TGTGCCAGCAGACGCCAGGGTTCTGGAAACACCATATATTTT. It specifies CASRRQGSGNTIYF.

CDR3 protein: CAWSVGVGGKETQYF. Here the CDR3 DNA reads TGTGCCTGGAGTGTAGGGGTAGGGGGCAAAGAGACCCAGTACTTC. The rearrangement uses TRBV30 and TRBJ2-5; 7 bases agree with TRBD1. In germline, CDR1 is GTSNPN, CDR2 SVGIG (reference sequence). With 0 bases clipped from V and 3 bases from J, the junction kept 7 bases outside the gene matches. The CDR3 has 15 residues.

This rearrangement joins TRBV7-6 to TRBJ2-2, with D hard to call. The CDR3 is 14 residues long. Germline CDR1 and CDR2: SGHVS and FNYEAQ. The germline V and J ends were trimmed by 4 bases and 7 bases, with 13 bases remaining between them. This CDR3 reads CASSSYEPDGELFF. In nucleotides, the CDR3 is TGTGCCAGCAGCTCCTACGAGCCTGACGGGGAGCTGTTTTTT.

The V and J genes are TRBV6-5 and TRBJ2-7; TRBD1 aligns across 8 bases. With V trimmed by 5 bases and J by 4 bases, 10 bases remained unmatched. The germline CDR1 and CDR2 sequences are MNHEY and SVGAGI. The CDR3 length is 15 residues. Written as DNA, the CDR3 is TGTGCCAGCAGTCGTCCAGGGGGCAGTAGGTACGAGCAGTACTTC. Translated: CASSRPGGSRYEQYF.

CDR3 loop: CASSLFTDTSNQPQHF. In DNA, the CDR3 is TGTGCCAGCAGTTTATTCACCGACACTAGCAATCAGCCCCAGCATTTT. The rearrangement uses TRBV28 and TRBJ1-5; D unclear. The CDR3 has 16 residues. The ends were cut back, 1 base at V and 0 bases at J, with 10 bases in the middle. Germline V gives CDR1 MDHEN, CDR2 SYDVKM.

In this sample, this clone turned up a few times. The chain couples TRBV7-9 to TRBJ2-7; possibly TRBD1 for D (5 bases). Germline V gives CDR1 SEHNR, CDR2 FQNEAQ (reference sequence). CDR3 size: 14 residues. The V end lost 2 bases, the J end lost 1 base, and 9 bases lay between the germline ends. CDR3 residues: CASSLNQGSYEQYF. In DNA form, the CDR3 reads TGTGCCAGCAGCTTAAATCAGGGTTCCTACGAGCAGTACTTC.

The J gene is TRBJ2-5, the V gene TRBV25-1, with TRBD2 matching 8 bases. CDR1 and CDR2 from the germline V gene are MGHDK and SYGVNS. V lost 5 bases and J lost 3; bases outside the gene matches: 2. The CDR3 has 13 residues. The CDR3: CASSIGGEETQYF. In nucleotides, the CDR3 is TGTGCCAGCAGTATCGGGGGGGAAGAGACCCAGTACTTC.

The chain employs TRBV21-1 and TRBJ2-7. TRBV21-1 is marked as a pseudogene. CDR3 length equals 12 residues. Here the CDR3 DNA reads TGTGCCAGCAGCAATTTCCCCTACGAGCAGTACTTC. It is translated as CASSNFPYEQYF.

This chain uses TRBV5-6 with TRBJ1-1; D gene ambiguous. This CDR3 has 14 residues. Germline values: CDR1 SGHDT, CDR2 YYEEEE. The germline V and J ends were trimmed by 1 base and 0 bases, with 7 bases remaining between them. The CDR3 coding sequence is TGTGCCAGCAGCTTGAAGATCATGAACACTGAAGCTTTCTTT. Its translation: CASSLKIMNTEAFF.

In its sample, this clone was seen once. V is TRBV11-2 and J is TRBJ2-7, with TRBD1 matching over 8 bases. CDR1 and CDR2 from the germline V gene are SGHAT and FQNNGV. The CDR3 loop spans 15 amino acids. V lost 2 bases and J lost 6; bases outside the gene matches: 9. CDR3 coding DNA: TGTGCCAGCAGCTTATCCCCCGGACAGGGAGTCGAGCAGTACTTC. Its protein is CASSLSPGQGVEQYF.

This clone has just one count. V is TRBV29-1 and J is TRBJ2-5; D is unclear. Germline-derived CDR1 and CDR2 are SQVTM and ANQGSEA. Trimming cost V 8 bases and J 5 bases, with 12 bases left between them. CDR3 length equals 11 residues. In DNA form, the CDR3 reads TGCAGCACCTACACGGCGGAGACCCAGTACTTC. Its protein product is CSTYTAETQYF. The whole variable domain, filled in from reference TRBV29-1 and TRBJ2-5, reads SAVISQKPSRDICQRGTSLTIQCQVDSQVTMMFWYRQQPGQSLTLIATANQGSEATYESGFVIDKFPISRPNLTFSTLTVSNMSPEDSSIYLCSTYTAETQYFGPGTRLLVL.

The chain is built from TRBV5-1 and TRBJ1-3; perhaps TRBD1 as D (5 bases). The CDR3 loop spans 15 amino acids. Germline CDR1 reads SGHRS; CDR2 reads YFSETQ. V lost 0 bases, J lost 0 bases, and 7 bases lay in between. In DNA, the CDR3 is TGCGCCAGCAGCTTGGTGGGGGTCTCTGGAAACACCATATATTTT. Translating gives CASSLVGVSGNTIYF.

The rearrangement uses TRBV2 and TRBJ2-7; 7 bases map to TRBD2. Trimming cost V 7 bases and J 4 bases; bases outside gene matches: 10. This CDR3 spans 14 amino acids. Germline V gene sequence: CDR1 SNHLY, CDR2 FYNNEI. In DNA, the CDR3 is TGTGCCAGCACTCCGCGAGGGGAGGGGTACGAGCAGTACTTC. It specifies CASTPRGEGYEQYF.

CDR3 in amino acids: CASSLRWRQGRSGNTIYF. The CDR3 DNA sequence: TGTGCCAGCAGTTTAAGATGGAGGCAGGGGAGATCTGGAAACACCATATATTTT. The chain couples TRBV28 to TRBJ1-3, with a possible D match to TRBD1 (6 bases). Germline V gene lookup returns CDR1 MDHEN and CDR2 SYDVKM. The CDR3 is 18 amino acids. The V end lost 2 bases, the J end lost 1 base, and 18 bases lay between the germline ends.